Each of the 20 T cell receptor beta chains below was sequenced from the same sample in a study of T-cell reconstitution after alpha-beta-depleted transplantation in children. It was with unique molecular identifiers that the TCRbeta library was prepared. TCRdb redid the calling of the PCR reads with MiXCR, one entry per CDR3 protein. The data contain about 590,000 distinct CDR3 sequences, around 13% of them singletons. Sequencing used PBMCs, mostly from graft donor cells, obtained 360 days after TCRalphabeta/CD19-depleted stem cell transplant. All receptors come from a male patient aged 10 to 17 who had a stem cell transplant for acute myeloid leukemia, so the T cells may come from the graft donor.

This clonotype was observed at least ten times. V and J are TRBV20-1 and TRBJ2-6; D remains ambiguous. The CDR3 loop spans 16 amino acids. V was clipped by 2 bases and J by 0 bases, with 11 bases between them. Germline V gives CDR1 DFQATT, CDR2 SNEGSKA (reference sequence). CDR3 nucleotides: TGCAGTGCTAGACCAATAAGTATCTCTGGGGCCAACGTCCTGACTTTC. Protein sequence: CSARPISISGANVLTF.

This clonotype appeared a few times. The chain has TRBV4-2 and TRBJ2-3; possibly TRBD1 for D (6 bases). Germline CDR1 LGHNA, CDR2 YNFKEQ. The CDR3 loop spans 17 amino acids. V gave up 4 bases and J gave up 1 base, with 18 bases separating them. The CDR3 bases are TGTGCCAGCAGCCCGCCGGACAGCCTGGGGGGCACAGATACGCAGTATTTT. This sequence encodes CASSPPDSLGGTDTQYF.

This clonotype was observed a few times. For the CDR3, the DNA is TGCAGCGCCCACAGGGGGGTCTTACAAGAGACCCAGTACTTC. This sequence encodes CSAHRGVLQETQYF. The rearrangement uses TRBV29-1 and TRBJ2-5, with TRBD1 identical over 8 bases. With V trimmed by 7 bases and J by 2 bases, 9 bases remained unmatched. The CDR3 loop spans 14 amino acids. Germline CDR1 is SQVTM and CDR2 is ANQGSEA.

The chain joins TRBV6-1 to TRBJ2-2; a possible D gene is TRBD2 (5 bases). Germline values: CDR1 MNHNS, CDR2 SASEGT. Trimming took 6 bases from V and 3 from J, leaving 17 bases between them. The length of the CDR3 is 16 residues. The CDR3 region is CASRLRGTADTGELFF. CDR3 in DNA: TGTGCCAGCAGGCTCCGGGGTACTGCCGACACCGGGGAGCTGTTTTTT.

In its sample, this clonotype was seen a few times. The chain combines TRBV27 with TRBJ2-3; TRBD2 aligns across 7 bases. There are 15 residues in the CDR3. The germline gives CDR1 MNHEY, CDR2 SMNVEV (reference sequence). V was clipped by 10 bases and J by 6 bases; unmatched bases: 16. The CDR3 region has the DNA TGTGCCACCACCCCTAGCGGAGGGCCGGGGGATACGCAGTATTTT. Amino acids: CATTPSGGPGDTQYF.

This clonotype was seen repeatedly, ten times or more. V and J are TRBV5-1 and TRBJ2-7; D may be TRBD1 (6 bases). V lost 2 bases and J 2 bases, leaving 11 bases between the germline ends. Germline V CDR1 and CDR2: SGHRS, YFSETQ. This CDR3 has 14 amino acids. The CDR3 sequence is CASSFLDSTYEQYF. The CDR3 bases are TGCGCCAGCAGCTTCCTGGACAGTACCTACGAGCAGTACTTC.

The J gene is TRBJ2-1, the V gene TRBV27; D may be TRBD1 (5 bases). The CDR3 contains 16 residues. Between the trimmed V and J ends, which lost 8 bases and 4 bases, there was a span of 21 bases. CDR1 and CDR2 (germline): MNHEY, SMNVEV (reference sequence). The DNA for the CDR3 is TGTGCCAGCCGGACCACCAGGGTGGGGATATACAATGAGCAGTTCTTC. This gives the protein CASRTTRVGIYNEQFF.

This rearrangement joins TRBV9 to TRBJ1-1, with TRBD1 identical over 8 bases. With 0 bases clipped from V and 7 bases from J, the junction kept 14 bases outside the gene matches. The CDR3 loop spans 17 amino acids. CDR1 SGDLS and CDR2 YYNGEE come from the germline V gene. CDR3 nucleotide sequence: TGTGCCAGCAGCGTAGCCTCGGGCAGGGGGCGAATTAATGAAGCTTTCTTT. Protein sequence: CASSVASGRGRINEAFF.

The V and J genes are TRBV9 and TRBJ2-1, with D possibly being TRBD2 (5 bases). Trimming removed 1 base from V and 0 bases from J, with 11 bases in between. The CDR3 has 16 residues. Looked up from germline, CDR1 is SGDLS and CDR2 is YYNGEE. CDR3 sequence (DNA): TGTGCCAGCAGCGTAACGCGGGTGGTCTCCTACAATGAGCAGTTCTTC. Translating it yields CASSVTRVVSYNEQFF.

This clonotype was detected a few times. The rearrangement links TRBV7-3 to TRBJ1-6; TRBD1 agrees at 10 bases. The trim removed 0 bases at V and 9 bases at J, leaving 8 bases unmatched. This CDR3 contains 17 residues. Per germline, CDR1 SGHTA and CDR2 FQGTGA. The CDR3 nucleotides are TGTGCCAGCAGCTTAACTTCCGGGACAGGGGACAGTTCACCCCTCCACTTT. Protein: CASSLTSGTGDSSPLHF. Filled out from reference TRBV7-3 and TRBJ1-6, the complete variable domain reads GAGVSQTPSNKVTEKGKYVELRCDPISGHTALYWYRQSLGQGPEFLIYFQGTGAADDSGLPNDRFFAVRPEGSVSTLKIQRTERGDSAVYLCASSLTSGTGDSSPLHFGNGTRLTVT.

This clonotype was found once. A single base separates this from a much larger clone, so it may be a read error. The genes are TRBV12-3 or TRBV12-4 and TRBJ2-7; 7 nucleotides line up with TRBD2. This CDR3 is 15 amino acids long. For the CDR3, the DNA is TGTGGCAGCAGTTTCTCACTAGCGCTCTCCTACGAGCAGTACTTC. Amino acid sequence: CGSSFSLALSYEQYF.

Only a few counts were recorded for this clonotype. CDR3 DNA: TGTGCCAGCAGTTTAGCCGGGACAGGGCGCAATGAGCAGTTCTTC. As protein: CASSLAGTGRNEQFF. J is TRBJ2-1 and V is TRBV12-3 or TRBV12-4, with TRBD1 matching 9 bases. The length of the CDR3 is 15 residues. V gave up 0 bases and J gave up 6 bases; unmatched junction bases: 3.

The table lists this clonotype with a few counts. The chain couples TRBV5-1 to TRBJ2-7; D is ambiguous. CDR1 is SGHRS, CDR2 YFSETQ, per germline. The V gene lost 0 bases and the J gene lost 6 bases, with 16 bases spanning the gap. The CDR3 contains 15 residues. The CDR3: CASSLDGSPLSEQYF. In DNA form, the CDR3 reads TGCGCCAGCAGCTTGGACGGAAGCCCCCTTAGCGAGCAGTACTTC.

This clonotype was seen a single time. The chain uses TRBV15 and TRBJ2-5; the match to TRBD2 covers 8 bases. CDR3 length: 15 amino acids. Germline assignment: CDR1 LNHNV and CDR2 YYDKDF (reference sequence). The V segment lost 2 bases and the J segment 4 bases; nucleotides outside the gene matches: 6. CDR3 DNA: TGTGCCACCAGCAGACAATTCCGGGGGGGAGAGACCCAGTACTTC. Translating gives CATSRQFRGGETQYF.

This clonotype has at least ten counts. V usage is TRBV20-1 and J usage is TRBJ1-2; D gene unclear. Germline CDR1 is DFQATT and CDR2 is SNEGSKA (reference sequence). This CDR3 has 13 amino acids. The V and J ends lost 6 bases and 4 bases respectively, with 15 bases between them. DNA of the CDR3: TGCAGTGCCCAGGACGCGCGGGGCTATGGCTACACCTTC. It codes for CSAQDARGYGYTF.

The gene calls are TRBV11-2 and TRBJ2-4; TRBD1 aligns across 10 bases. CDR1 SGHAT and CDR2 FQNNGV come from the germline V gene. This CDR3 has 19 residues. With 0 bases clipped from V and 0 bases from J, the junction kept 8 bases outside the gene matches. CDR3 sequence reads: CASSLDWGTGVLAKNIQYF. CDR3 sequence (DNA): TGTGCCAGCAGCTTAGATTGGGGGACAGGGGTATTAGCCAAAAACATTCAGTACTTC.

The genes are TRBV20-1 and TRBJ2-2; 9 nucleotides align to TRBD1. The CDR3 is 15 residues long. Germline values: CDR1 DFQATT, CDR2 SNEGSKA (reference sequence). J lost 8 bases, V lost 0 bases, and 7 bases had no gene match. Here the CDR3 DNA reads TGCAGTGCTAGAGATTTTTACAGGGGGCTAGGGGAGCTGTTTTTT. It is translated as CSARDFYRGLGELFF.

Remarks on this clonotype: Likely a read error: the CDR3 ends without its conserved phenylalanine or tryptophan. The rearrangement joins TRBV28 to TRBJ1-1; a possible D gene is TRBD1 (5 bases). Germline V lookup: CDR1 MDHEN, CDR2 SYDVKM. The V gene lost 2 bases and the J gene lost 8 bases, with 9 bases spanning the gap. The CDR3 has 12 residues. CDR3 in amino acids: CASSLGAGEAFC. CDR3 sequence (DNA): TGTGCCAGCAGTTTAGGGGCAGGCGAAGCTTTCTGT.

The DNA for the CDR3 is TGTGCCAGCAGCCCCTACCGGACCCGACAGGGGAGGAGTCCCGAGCAGTACTTC. It codes for CASSPYRTRQGRSPEQYF. The chain joins TRBV9 to TRBJ2-7, with 8 bases lining up with TRBD1. The CDR3 spans 18 residues. Looked up from germline, CDR1 is SGDLS and CDR2 is YYNGEE. V was pared by 4 bases and J by 6 bases, with 21 bases of the junction left unmatched. Together with reference TRBV9 and TRBJ2-7, the CDR3 gives the full variable domain: DSGVTQTPKHLITATGQRVTLRCSPRSGDLSVYWYQQSLDQGLQFLIQYYNGEERAKGNILERFSAQQFPDLHSELNLSSLELGDSALYFCASSPYRTRQGRSPEQYFGPGTRLTVT.

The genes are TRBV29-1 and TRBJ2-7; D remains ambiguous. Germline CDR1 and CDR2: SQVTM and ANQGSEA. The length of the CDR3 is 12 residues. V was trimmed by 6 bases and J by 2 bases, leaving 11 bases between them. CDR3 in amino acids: CSVTVAPYEQYF. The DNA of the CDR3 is TGCAGCGTCACTGTGGCCCCCTACGAGCAGTACTTC.